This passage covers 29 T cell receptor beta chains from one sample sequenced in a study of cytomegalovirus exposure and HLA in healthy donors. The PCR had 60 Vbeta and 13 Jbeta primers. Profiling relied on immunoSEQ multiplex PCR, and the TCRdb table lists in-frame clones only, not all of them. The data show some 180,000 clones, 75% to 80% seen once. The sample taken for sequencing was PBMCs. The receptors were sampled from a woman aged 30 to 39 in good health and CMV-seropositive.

CDR3 nucleotides: TGCGCCAGCAGCCTACAGGGGGCAGCGAGCACTGAAGCTTTCTTT. Protein sequence: CASSLQGAASTEAFF. The chain combines TRBV5-1 with TRBJ1-1, with 9 bases that match TRBD1. The trim removed 4 bases at V and 4 bases at J, leaving 8 bases unmatched. The length of the CDR3 is 15 residues. Germline CDR1 reads SGHRS; CDR2 reads YFSETQ.

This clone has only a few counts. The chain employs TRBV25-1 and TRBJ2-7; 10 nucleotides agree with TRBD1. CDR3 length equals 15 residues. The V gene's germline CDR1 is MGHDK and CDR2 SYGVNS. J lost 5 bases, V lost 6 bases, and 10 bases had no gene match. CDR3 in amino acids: CASSPRGGQGNEQYF. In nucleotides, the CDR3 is TGTGCCAGCAGCCCTCGAGGGGGACAGGGGAACGAGCAGTACTTC.

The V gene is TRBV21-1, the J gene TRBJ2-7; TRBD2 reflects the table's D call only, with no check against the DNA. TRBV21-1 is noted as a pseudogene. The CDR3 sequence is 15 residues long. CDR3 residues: CASSLALGRLYEQYF. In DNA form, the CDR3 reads TGTGCCAGCAGCCTTGCCCTAGGGAGGCTGTACGAGCAGTACTTC.

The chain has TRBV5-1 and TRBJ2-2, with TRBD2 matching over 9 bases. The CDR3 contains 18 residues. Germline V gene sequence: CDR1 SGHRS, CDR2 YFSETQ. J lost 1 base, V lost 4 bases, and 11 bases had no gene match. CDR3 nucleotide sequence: TGCGCCAGCAGCCCGAACCCTTTAGCGGGGGAGAACACCGGGGAGCTGTTTTTT. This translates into CASSPNPLAGENTGELFF.

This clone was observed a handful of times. The CDR3 protein is CASRIGGQETQYF. CDR3 nucleotide sequence: TGCGCCAGCCGGATCGGGGGTCAAGAGACCCAGTACTTC. The chain has TRBV5-1 and TRBJ2-5, with D tentatively TRBD2 (6 bases). Germline-derived CDR1 and CDR2 are SGHRS and YFSETQ. The CDR3 is 13 amino acids. Trimming pared 7 bases from V and 2 bases from J, leaving 12 bases between.

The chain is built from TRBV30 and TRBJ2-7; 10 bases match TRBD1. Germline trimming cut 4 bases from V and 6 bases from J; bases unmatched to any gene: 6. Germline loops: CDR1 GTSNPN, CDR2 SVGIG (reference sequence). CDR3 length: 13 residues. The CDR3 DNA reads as TGTGCCTGGAAGGCGGGACAGGGGTCCGAGCAGTACTTC. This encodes CAWKAGQGSEQYF.

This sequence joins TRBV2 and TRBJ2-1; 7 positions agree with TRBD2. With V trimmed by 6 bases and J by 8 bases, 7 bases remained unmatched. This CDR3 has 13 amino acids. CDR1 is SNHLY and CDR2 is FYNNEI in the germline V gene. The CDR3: CASRAGEFDEQFF. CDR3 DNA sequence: TGTGCCAGCAGGGCGGGAGAGTTCGATGAGCAGTTCTTC. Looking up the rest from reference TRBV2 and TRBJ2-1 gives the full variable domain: EPEVTQTPSHQVTQMGQEVILRCVPISNHLYFYWYRQILGQKVEFLVSFYNNEISEKSEIFDDQFSVERPDGSNFTLKIRSTKLEDSAMYFCASRAGEFDEQFFGPGTRLTVL.

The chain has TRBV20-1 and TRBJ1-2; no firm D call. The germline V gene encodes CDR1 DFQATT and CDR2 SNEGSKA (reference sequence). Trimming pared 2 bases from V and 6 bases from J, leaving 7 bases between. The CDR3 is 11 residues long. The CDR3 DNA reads TGCAGTGCTAGATCGGGTGATGGCTACACCTTC. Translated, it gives CSARSGDGYTF.

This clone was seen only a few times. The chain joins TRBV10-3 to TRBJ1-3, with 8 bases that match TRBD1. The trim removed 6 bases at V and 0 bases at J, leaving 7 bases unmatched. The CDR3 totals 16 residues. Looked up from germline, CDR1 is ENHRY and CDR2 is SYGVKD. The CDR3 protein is CAIRAQGDPSGNTIYF. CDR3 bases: TGTGCCATCAGGGCACAGGGGGATCCCTCTGGAAACACCATATATTTT.

Written as DNA, the CDR3 is TGTGCCAGCAGTGAATTACGTCAGGGGTATAATTCACCCCTCCACTTT. It translates to CASSELRQGYNSPLHF. The chain couples TRBV6-1 to TRBJ1-6, with D possibly being TRBD1 (6 bases). The CDR3 extends over 16 amino acids. Germline CDR1 and CDR2: MNHNS and SASEGT. Trimming removed 2 bases from V and 4 bases from J, with 12 bases in between.

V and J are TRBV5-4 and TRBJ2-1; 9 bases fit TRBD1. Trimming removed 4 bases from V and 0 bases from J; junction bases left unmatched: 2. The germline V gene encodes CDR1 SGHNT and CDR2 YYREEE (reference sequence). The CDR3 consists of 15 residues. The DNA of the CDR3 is TGTGCCAGCAGCCCGGGACAGGGCTCCTACAATGAGCAGTTCTTC. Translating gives CASSPGQGSYNEQFF.

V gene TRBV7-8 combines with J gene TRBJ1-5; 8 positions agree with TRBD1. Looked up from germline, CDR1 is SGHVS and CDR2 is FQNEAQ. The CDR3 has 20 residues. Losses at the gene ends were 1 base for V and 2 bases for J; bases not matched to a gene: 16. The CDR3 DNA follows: TGTGCCAGCAGCTTAGAGGCGGTCGGACCAGGGGGCAGGGGCAATCAGCCCCAGCATTTT. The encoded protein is CASSLEAVGPGGRGNQPQHF.

CDR3 loop: CASSLGQINTEAFF. The CDR3 bases are TGCGCCAGCAGCCTGGGACAGATAAACACTGAAGCTTTCTTT. The gene calls are TRBV4-3 and TRBJ1-1; 7 nucleotides align to TRBD1. The V gene's germline CDR1 is LGHNA and CDR2 YSLEER. This CDR3 comprises 14 residues. After removal of 4 bases from V and 2 bases from J, the junction contained 4 bases not matched to a gene.

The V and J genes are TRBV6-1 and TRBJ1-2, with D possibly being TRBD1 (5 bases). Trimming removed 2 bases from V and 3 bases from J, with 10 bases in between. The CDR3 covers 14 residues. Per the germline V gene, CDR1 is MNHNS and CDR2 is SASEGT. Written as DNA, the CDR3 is TGTGCCAGCAGTGAAAATAACAGGTACTATGGCTACACCTTC. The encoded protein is CASSENNRYYGYTF.

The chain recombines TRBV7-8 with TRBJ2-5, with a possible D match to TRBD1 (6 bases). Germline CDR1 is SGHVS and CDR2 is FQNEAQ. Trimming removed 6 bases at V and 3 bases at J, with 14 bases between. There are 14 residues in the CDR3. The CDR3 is CASRRITGKETQYF. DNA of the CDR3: TGTGCCAGCAGGCGGATAACAGGGAAAGAGACCCAGTACTTC.

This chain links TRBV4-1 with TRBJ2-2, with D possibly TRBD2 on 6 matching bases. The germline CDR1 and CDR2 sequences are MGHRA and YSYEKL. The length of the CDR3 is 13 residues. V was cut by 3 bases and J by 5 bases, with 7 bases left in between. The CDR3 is CASSQAGTGELFF. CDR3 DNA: TGCGCCAGCAGCCAGGCGGGGACCGGGGAGCTGTTTTTT.

The CDR3 loop is CASGMTGGDEKLFF. CDR3 nucleotide sequence: TGTGCCAGCGGGATGACAGGGGGGGATGAAAAACTGTTTTTT. The chain uses TRBV28 and TRBJ1-4; 9 bases line up with TRBD1. V dropped 8 bases and J dropped 6; count of bases not matched to a gene: 7. CDR1 is MDHEN, CDR2 SYDVKM, per germline. CDR3 length: 14 residues.

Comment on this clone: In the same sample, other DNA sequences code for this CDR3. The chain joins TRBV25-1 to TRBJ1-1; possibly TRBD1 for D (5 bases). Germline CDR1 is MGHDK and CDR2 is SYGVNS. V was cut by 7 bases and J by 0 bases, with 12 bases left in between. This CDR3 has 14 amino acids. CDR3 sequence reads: CASKGQGLNTEAFF. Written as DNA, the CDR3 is TGTGCCAGCAAGGGGCAGGGCCTGAACACTGAAGCTTTCTTT.

For the CDR3, the DNA is TGTGCCTGGAGTGTAGCGGGGGGGGTGTTCACAGATACGCAGTATTTT. Its translation: CAWSVAGGVFTDTQYF. The chain carries TRBV30 and TRBJ2-3; 10 nucleotides align to TRBD2. The CDR3 runs to 16 residues. The J segment lost 2 bases and the V segment lost 0 bases, leaving 5 bases of the junction unmatched. Germline V gene lookup returns CDR1 GTSNPN and CDR2 SVGIG (reference sequence).

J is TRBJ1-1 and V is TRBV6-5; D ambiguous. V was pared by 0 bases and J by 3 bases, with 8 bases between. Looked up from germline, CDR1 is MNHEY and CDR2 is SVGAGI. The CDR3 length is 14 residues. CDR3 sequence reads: CASSYSVRYTEAFF. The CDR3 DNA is TGTGCCAGCAGTTACTCAGTTAGATACACTGAAGCTTTCTTT.

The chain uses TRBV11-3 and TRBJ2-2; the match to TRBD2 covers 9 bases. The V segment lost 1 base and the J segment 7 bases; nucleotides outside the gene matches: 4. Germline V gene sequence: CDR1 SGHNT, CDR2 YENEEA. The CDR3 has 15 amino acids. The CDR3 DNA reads TGTGCCAGCAGCTTAGTAGCGGGAGTGAACGGGGAGCTGTTTTTT. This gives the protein CASSLVAGVNGELFF. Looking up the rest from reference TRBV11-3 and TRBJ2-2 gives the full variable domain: EAGVVQSPRYKIIEKKQPVAFWCNPISGHNTLYWYLQNLGQGPELLIRYENEEAVDDSQLPKDRFSAERLKGVDSTLKIQPAELGDSAVYLCASSLVAGVNGELFFGEGSRLTVL.

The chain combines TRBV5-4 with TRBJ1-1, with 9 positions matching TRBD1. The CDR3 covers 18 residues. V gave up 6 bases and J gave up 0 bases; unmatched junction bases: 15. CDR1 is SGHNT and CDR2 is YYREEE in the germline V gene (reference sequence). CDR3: CASTLGGTGNRLNTEAFF. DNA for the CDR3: TGTGCCAGCACCTTAGGAGGGACAGGGAATCGCTTGAACACTGAAGCTTTCTTT.

CDR3 sequence (DNA): TGTGCCAGCAGGGTCCAGCGGGGCCCCTACGAGCAGTACTTC. Translated: CASRVQRGPYEQYF. This chain connects TRBV6-5 to TRBJ2-7, with 7 bases aligning to TRBD2. V lost 6 bases and J lost 2; bases outside the gene matches: 7. There are 14 residues in the CDR3. The germline V gene encodes CDR1 MNHEY and CDR2 SVGAGI.

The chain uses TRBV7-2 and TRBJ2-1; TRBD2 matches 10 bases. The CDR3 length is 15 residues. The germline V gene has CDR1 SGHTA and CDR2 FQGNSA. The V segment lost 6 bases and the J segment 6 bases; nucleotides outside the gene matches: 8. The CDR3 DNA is TGTGCCAGCAGTCACAGCGGGGGGGCTGGCAATGAGCAGTTCTTC. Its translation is CASSHSGGAGNEQFF.

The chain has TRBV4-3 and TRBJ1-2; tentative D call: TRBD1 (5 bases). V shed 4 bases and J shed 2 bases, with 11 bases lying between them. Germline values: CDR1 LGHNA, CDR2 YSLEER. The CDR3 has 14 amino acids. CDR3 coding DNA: TGCGCCAGCAGCCGGGCGCGGGGGAACTATGGCTACACCTTC. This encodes CASSRARGNYGYTF.

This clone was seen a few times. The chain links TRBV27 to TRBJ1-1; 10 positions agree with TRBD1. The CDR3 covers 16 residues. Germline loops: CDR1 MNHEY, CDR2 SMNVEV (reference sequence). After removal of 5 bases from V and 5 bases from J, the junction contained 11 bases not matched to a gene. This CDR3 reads CASSLGTGALGTEAFF. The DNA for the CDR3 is TGTGCCAGCAGTCTCGGGACAGGGGCTTTGGGGACTGAAGCTTTCTTT.

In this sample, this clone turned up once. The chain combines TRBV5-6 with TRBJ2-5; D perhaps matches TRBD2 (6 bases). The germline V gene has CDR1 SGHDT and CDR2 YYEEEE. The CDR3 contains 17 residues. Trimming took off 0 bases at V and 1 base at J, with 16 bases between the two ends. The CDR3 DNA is TGTGCCAGCAGCTTGGCCGGACCTAGCGTAGCCCAAGAGACCCAGTACTTC. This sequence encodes CASSLAGPSVAQETQYF.

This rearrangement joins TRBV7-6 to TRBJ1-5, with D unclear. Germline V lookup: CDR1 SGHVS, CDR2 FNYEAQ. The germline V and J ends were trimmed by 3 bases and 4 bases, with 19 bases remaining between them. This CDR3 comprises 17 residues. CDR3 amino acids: CASSLNVGPMPNQPQHF. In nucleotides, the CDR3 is TGTGCCAGCAGCTTGAACGTGGGCCCCATGCCGAATCAGCCCCAGCATTTT.

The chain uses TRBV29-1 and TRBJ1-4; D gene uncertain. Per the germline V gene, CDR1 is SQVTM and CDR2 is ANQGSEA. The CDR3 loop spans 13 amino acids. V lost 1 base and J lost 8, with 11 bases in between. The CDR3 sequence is CSVEAGRHEKLFF. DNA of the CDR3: TGCAGCGTTGAAGCGGGTCGCCACGAAAAACTGTTTTTT.